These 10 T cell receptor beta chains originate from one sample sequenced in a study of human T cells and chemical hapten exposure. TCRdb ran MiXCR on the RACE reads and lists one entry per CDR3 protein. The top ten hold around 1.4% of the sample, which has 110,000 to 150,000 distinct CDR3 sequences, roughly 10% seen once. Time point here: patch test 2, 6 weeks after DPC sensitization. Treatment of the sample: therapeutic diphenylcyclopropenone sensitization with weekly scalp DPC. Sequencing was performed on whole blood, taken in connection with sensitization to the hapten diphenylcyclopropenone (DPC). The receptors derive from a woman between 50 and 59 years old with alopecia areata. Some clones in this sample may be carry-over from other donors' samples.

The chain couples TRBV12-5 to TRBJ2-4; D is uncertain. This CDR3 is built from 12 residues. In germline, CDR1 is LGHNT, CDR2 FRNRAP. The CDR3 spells CGAHNPKNIQYF. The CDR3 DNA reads TGTGGAGCCCATAACCCCAAAAACATTCAGTACTTC.

The CDR3 sequence: CASSLPQAGRGTEAFF. The DNA of the CDR3 is TGCGCCAGCAGCTTGCCCCAAGCCGGCCGTGGCACTGAAGCTTTCTTT. This chain joins TRBV5-1 and TRBJ1-1; D is unresolved. V was cut by 1 base and J by 4 bases, with 17 bases left in between. Germline V gives CDR1 SGHRS, CDR2 YFSETQ. The CDR3 runs 16 residues.

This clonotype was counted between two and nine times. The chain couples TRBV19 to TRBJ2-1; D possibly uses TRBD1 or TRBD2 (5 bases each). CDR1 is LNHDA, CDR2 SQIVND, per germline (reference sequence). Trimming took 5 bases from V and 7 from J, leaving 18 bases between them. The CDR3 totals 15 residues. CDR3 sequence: CASSLDWGGLNEQFF. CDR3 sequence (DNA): TGTGCCAGTAGTTTGGACTGGGGCGGGCTGAATGAGCAGTTCTTC.

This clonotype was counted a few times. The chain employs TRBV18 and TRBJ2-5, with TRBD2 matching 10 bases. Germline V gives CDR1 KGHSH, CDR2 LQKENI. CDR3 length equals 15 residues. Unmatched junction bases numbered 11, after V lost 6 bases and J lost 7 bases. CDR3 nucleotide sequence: TGTGCCAGCTCGCCCACGCTAGCGGGAGACGCGACCCAGTACTTC. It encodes CASSPTLAGDATQYF.

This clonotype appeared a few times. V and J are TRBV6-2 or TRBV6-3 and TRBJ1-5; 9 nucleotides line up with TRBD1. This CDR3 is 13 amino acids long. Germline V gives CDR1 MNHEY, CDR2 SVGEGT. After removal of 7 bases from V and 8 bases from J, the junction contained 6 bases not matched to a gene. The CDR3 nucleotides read TGTGCCAGCACCCGGGACAGGGTAAAGCCCCAGCATTTT. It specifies CASTRDRVKPQHF.

CDR3 sequence reads: CASSLPGTGDNEQFF. CDR3 nucleotide sequence: TGTGCCAGCAGCCTCCCCGGGACAGGGGACAATGAGCAGTTCTTC. This chain joins TRBV11-3 and TRBJ2-1, with TRBD1 matching 10 bases. CDR3 length equals 15 residues. Per the germline V gene, CDR1 is SGHNT and CDR2 is YENEEA. J lost 5 bases, V lost 5 bases, and 6 bases had no gene match. Combining the CDR3 with reference TRBV11-3 and TRBJ2-1 gives the whole variable domain EAGVVQSPRYKIIEKKQPVAFWCNPISGHNTLYWYLQNLGQGPELLIRYENEEAVDDSQLPKDRFSAERLKGVDSTLKIQPAELGDSAVYLCASSLPGTGDNEQFFGPGTRLTVL.

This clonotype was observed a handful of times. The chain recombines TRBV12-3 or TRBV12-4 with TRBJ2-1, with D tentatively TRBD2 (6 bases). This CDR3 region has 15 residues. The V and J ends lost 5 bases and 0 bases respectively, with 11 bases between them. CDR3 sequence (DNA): TGTGCCAGCAGTATTAGCGGTAGCTCCTACAATGAGCAGTTCTTC. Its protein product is CASSISGSSYNEQFF.

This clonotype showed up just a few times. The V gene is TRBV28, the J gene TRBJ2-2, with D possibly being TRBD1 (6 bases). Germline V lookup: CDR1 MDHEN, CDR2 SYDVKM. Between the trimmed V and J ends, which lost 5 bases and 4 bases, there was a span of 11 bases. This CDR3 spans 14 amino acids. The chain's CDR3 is CASSTGFITGELFF. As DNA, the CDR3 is TGTGCCAGCAGTACAGGGTTTATCACCGGGGAGCTGTTTTTT.

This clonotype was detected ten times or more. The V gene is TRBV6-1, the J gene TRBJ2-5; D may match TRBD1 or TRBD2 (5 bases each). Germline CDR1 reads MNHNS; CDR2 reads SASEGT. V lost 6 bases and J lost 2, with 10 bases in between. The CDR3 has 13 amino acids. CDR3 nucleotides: TGTGCCAGCAGCGGGGCAGGTCAAGAGACCCAGTACTTC. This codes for CASSGAGQETQYF.

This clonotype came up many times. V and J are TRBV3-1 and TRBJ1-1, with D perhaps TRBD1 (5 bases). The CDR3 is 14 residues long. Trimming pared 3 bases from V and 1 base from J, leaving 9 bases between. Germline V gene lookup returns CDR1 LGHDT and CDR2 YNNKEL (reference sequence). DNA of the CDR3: TGTGCCAGCAGCCAGGCAGGGCCGAACACTGAAGCTTTCTTT. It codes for CASSQAGPNTEAFF. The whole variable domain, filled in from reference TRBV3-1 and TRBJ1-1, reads DTAVSQTPKYLVTQMGNDKSIKCEQNLGHDTMYWYKQDSKKFLKIMFSYNNKELIINETVPNRFSPKSPDKAHLNLHINSLELGDSAVYFCASSQAGPNTEAFFGQGTRLTVV.